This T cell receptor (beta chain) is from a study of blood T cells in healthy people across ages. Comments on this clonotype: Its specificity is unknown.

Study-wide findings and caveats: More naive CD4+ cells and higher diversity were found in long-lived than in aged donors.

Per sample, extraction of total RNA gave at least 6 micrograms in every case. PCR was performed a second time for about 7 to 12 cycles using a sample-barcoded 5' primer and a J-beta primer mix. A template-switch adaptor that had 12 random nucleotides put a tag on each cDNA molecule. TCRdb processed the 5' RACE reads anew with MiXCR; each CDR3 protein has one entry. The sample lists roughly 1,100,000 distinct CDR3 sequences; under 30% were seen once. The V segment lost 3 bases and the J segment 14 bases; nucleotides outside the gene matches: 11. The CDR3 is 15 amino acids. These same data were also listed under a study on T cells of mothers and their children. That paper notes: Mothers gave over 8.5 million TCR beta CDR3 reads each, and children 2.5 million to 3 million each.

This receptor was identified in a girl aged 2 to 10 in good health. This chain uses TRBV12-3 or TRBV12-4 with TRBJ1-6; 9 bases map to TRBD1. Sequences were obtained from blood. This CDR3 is CASSLGTGTVSSLHF. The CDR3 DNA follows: TGTGCCAGCAGTTTGGGGACAGGGACGGTGTCGTCCCTCCACTTT.